This T cell receptor (beta chain) derives from a study of blood T cell repertoires in COVID-19. At the level of the study: The United States, Italy and Spain were the sources of the acute and convalescent COVID-19 samples. T cells, B-cell-depleted T cells, or PBMCs supplied cDNA or gDNA.

This clone was counted a few times. Per the original methods: Estimation of nucleated cell counts relied on the amplification of reference gene primers. Produced via immunoSEQ multiplex PCR; TCRdb's table is partial and in-frame only. The V and J calls and the clone size are those of that table, but D and trimming were determined from the DNA. The table shows 200,000 or so clones, with roughly 82% occurring only once. Germline V gene data show CDR1 as SEHNR and CDR2 as FQNEAQ (reference sequence). The trim removed 4 bases at V and 3 bases at J, leaving 1 base unmatched. The CDR3 sequence is 14 residues long.

The chain has TRBV7-9 and TRBJ1-4; 8 bases are a match to TRBD1. Sequences were obtained from peripheral blood. The origin of this receptor is a human donor in a cohort sampled during active COVID-19. In nucleotides, the CDR3 is TGTGCCAGCAGCTCGACAGGGGCTAATGAAAAACTGTTTTTT. Translation: CASSSTGANEKLFF.